This T cell receptor (beta chain) derives from a study of patients and donors after allogeneic stem cell transplantation. The CDR3 runs 15 residues. J lost 4 bases, V lost 4 bases, and 8 bases had no gene match. CDR1 is LNHDA and CDR2 is SQIVND in the germline V gene (reference sequence). This clonotype was detected a few times. TCRdb re-analysed the RT-PCR reads in MiXCR, keeping a single row per CDR3 protein. The table has hundreds of thousands of distinct CDR3 sequences, approximately 16% seen once. The specimen sequenced was blood, either unsorted or a sorted T cell fraction (not recorded which). The TCR sequence derives from a human donor who was either an allogeneic HSCT recipient or a stem cell or donor lymphocyte infusion donor (not recorded which). It is not recorded whose cells these are; they may come from a transplant donor. V gene TRBV19 combines with J gene TRBJ2-3; 7 bases are a match to TRBD1. The CDR3 nucleotides are TGTGCCAGTAGTACGGGACAGCGGAATTCAGATACGCAGTATTTT. Encoded protein: CASSTGQRNSDTQYF.